The next 25 T cell receptor beta chains were all read from a single sample in a study of T-cell reconstitution after alpha-beta-depleted transplantation in children. The TCRbeta library incorporated unique molecular identifiers. One entry per CDR3 protein results from TCRdb running MiXCR on the PCR reads. The sample holds about 980,000 distinct CDR3 sequences, under 30% seen once. This sample comprised PBMCs, mostly from graft donor cells, obtained 360 days after TCRalphabeta/CD19-depleted stem cell transplant. Source of these receptors: a boy younger than two who had a stem cell transplant for SCID, so the T cells may come from the graft donor.

The J gene is TRBJ2-5, the V gene TRBV29-1; 10 bases fit TRBD1. Trimming cost V 7 bases and J 4 bases; bases outside gene matches: 9. The CDR3 contains 14 residues. Germline values: CDR1 SQVTM, CDR2 ANQGSEA. In DNA form, the CDR3 reads TGCAGCGCCAGCCGGGACAGGGGAGGAGAGACCCAGTACTTC. This gives the protein CSASRDRGGETQYF.

The chain combines TRBV7-7 with TRBJ2-7; 10 bases line up with TRBD1. Trimming removed 5 bases from V and 5 bases from J; junction bases left unmatched: 12. This CDR3 spans 16 amino acids. CDR1 and CDR2 from the germline V gene are SSHAT and FNYEAQ (reference sequence). CDR3 protein: CASSPVDRGRPHEQYF. CDR3 nucleotide sequence: TGTGCCAGCAGCCCAGTTGACAGGGGGCGACCCCACGAGCAGTACTTC. Filled out from reference TRBV7-7 and TRBJ2-7, the complete variable domain reads GAGVSQSPRYKVTKRGQDVTLRCDPISSHATLYWYQQALGQGPEFLTYFNYEAQPDKSGLPSDRFSAERPEGSISTLTIQRTEQRDSAMYRCASSPVDRGRPHEQYFGPGTRLTVT.

The rearrangement joins TRBV7-3 to TRBJ2-3; D not certain. Trimming removed 4 bases at V and 0 bases at J, with 14 bases between. The germline V gene has CDR1 SGHTA and CDR2 FQGTGA. This CDR3 has 16 residues. The CDR3 region is CASSSNFAPSTDTQYF. The CDR3 DNA sequence: TGTGCCAGCAGCTCTAACTTCGCACCTAGCACAGATACGCAGTATTTT.

This chain connects TRBV20-1 to TRBJ1-5; D is undetermined. Deletions cut 3 bases from V and 6 bases from J, with 27 bases between. Germline V gene data show CDR1 as DFQATT and CDR2 as SNEGSKA (reference sequence). CDR3 length: 18 residues. The CDR3 DNA reads TGCAGTGCTAGTCGGTCAGGAAAGGGAATGGGGAATCGTCAGCCCCAGCATTTT. As protein: CSASRSGKGMGNRQPQHF.

This chain connects TRBV12-3 or TRBV12-4 to TRBJ2-5; 12 nucleotides align to TRBD2. Trimming at V came to 5 bases and at J to 4 bases, leaving 11 bases not matched to a gene. This CDR3 is built from 17 residues. CDR3 region: CASSATLTSGGLETQYF. In DNA, the CDR3 is TGTGCCAGCAGTGCGACGCTGACTAGCGGGGGATTAGAGACCCAGTACTTC.

This clonotype has just a few counts. This chain connects TRBV27 to TRBJ2-2; 9 bases match TRBD1. This CDR3 has 13 residues. Germline CDR1 and CDR2: MNHEY and SMNVEV (reference sequence). The CDR3 sequence is CARTGDSTGELFF. The CDR3 DNA reads TGTGCTAGGACAGGGGATAGCACCGGGGAGCTGTTTTTT.

V is TRBV20-1 and J is TRBJ2-5; D might be TRBD2 (5 bases). Trimming stripped 4 bases from V and 5 bases from J, with 11 bases between. CDR1 is DFQATT, CDR2 SNEGSKA, per germline (reference sequence). The CDR3 extends over 12 amino acids. The CDR3 DNA reads TGCAGTGCTACCGGGATAGGGGAGACCCAGTACTTC. It is translated as CSATGIGETQYF.

CDR3 amino acids: CASSSRASGGNTGELFF. DNA of the CDR3: TGCGCCAGCAGCTCGAGGGCTAGCGGGGGGAACACCGGGGAGCTGTTTTTT. The chain has TRBV5-1 and TRBJ2-2; 10 nucleotides agree with TRBD2. CDR3 size: 17 residues. Germline V gives CDR1 SGHRS, CDR2 YFSETQ. V dropped 3 bases and J dropped 1; count of bases not matched to a gene: 6.

V usage is TRBV6-2 or TRBV6-3 and J usage is TRBJ2-1, with 7 bases fitting TRBD1. CDR1 and CDR2 from the germline V gene are MNHEY and SVGEGT. The CDR3 has 16 residues. V gave up 0 bases and J gave up 4 bases; unmatched junction bases: 6. The CDR3 sequence: CASSYSDRRLYNEQFF. For the CDR3, the DNA is TGTGCCAGCAGTTACTCGGACAGGAGGCTTTACAATGAGCAGTTCTTC.

The CDR3 region has the DNA TGCGCCAGCAGCTCGCCGGGACGGAGCACAGATACGCAGTATTTT. Its protein is CASSSPGRSTDTQYF. The chain recombines TRBV5-1 with TRBJ2-3; D tentatively fits TRBD1 or TRBD2 (5 bases each). Per germline, CDR1 SGHRS and CDR2 YFSETQ. V lost 3 bases, J lost 0 bases, and 11 bases lay in between. The length of the CDR3 is 15 residues.

The J gene is TRBJ1-6, the V gene TRBV12-3 or TRBV12-4; D unresolved. The V and J ends lost 2 bases and 7 bases respectively, with 12 bases between them. The CDR3 is made up of 15 amino acids. CDR3: CASSLPGDLNSPLHF. DNA for the CDR3: TGTGCCAGCAGTTTACCCGGCGACCTGAATTCACCCCTCCACTTT.

This clonotype was seen more than once but under ten times. V and J are TRBV12-3 or TRBV12-4 and TRBJ1-1; the match to TRBD1 covers 7 bases. The CDR3 length is 14 residues. With V trimmed by 3 bases and J by 11 bases, 12 bases remained unmatched. For the CDR3, the DNA is TGTGCCAGCAGTTTTTCGCCTCGACAGGGATCGGCTTTCTTT. It specifies CASSFSPRQGSAFF.

The CDR3 here is CSAPDVGLETQYF. CDR3 sequence (DNA): TGCAGTGCTCCGGATGTAGGTTTGGAGACCCAGTACTTC. The chain has TRBV20-1 and TRBJ2-5; D not certain. Germline V gene sequence: CDR1 DFQATT, CDR2 SNEGSKA (reference sequence). CDR3 size: 13 residues. Trimming took 5 bases from V and 5 from J, leaving 15 bases between them.

As to this clonotype: The missing conserved phenylalanine or tryptophan at the end of this CDR3 makes a read error likely. It is unclear where the CDR3 begins or ends on the DNA, so no DNA is shown, and the CDR3 is as TCRdb lists it. The chain couples TRBV12-3 or TRBV12-4 to TRBJ1-1. Termini included, the CDR3 measures 9 amino acids. The CDR3 here is CASSSGDIL.

This chain connects TRBV6-2 or TRBV6-3 to TRBJ2-2; 7 bases map to TRBD2. The germline V gene has CDR1 MNHEY and CDR2 SVGEGT. Trimming at V came to 5 bases and at J to 4 bases, leaving 13 bases not matched to a gene. There are 17 residues in the CDR3. The CDR3, as DNA: TGTGCCAGCAGTCCGGTCTGGGAGGGTCGTGTCACCGGGGAGCTGTTTTTT. Protein product: CASSPVWEGRVTGELFF.

This clonotype was counted between two and nine times. The chain couples TRBV7-9 to TRBJ2-7, with a tentative D call TRBD2 (5 bases). The germline V and J ends were trimmed by 1 base and 1 base, with 14 bases remaining between them. This CDR3 spans 16 amino acids. CDR1 and CDR2 from the germline V gene are SEHNR and FQNEAQ (reference sequence). The CDR3 region is CASSLVTPRDSYEQYF. The CDR3 bases are TGTGCCAGCAGCTTAGTGACACCCCGGGATTCCTACGAGCAGTACTTC.

The chain employs TRBV12-3 or TRBV12-4 and TRBJ2-1; D gene unclear. V lost 4 bases and J lost 0, with 10 bases in between. This CDR3 has 15 residues. CDR3 region: CASSSKYNSYNEQFF. DNA of the CDR3: TGTGCCAGCAGTTCGAAATATAACTCCTACAATGAGCAGTTCTTC.

This chain joins TRBV4-1 and TRBJ1-1; possibly TRBD1 for D (5 bases). Germline loops: CDR1 MGHRA, CDR2 YSYEKL. Trimming shortened V by 4 bases and J by 4 bases, and 16 bases separated the two germline ends. The CDR3 has 15 amino acids. The CDR3 region is CASSPMGQGGTEAFF. The CDR3 region has the DNA TGCGCCAGCAGCCCAATGGGGCAGGGAGGCACTGAAGCTTTCTTT.

This clonotype was detected only a few times. This sequence joins TRBV12-3 or TRBV12-4 and TRBJ2-7; TRBD2 matches 12 bases. This CDR3 has 14 residues. V lost 4 bases to trimming and J lost 6 bases; unmatched junction nucleotides: 4. The CDR3 DNA sequence: TGTGCCAGCAGTTCCGGACTAGCGGGGCCCGAGCAGTACTTC. Protein sequence: CASSSGLAGPEQYF.

This clonotype was recorded a few times. The CDR3 is CASSLGFQGRNQPQHF. As DNA, the CDR3 is TGTGCCAGCAGCTTAGGATTTCAGGGACGCAATCAGCCCCAGCATTTT. The gene calls are TRBV11-2 and TRBJ1-5, with D maybe TRBD1 (5 bases). V was trimmed by 1 base and J by 2 bases, leaving 12 bases between them. Germline-derived CDR1 and CDR2 are SGHAT and FQNNGV. The CDR3 spans 16 residues.

The chain has TRBV6-2 or TRBV6-3 and TRBJ2-2, with TRBD1 identical over 8 bases. Losses at the gene ends were 4 bases for V and 5 bases for J; bases not matched to a gene: 9. Germline V gene data show CDR1 as MNHEY and CDR2 as SVGEGT. The CDR3 totals 16 residues. CDR3: CASSWAGGARTGELFF. Here the CDR3 DNA reads TGTGCCAGCAGTTGGGCAGGGGGCGCAAGGACCGGGGAGCTGTTTTTT.

The chain couples TRBV27 to TRBJ1-2; D is perhaps TRBD1 (5 bases). This CDR3 region has 16 residues. Germline V gene lookup returns CDR1 MNHEY and CDR2 SMNVEV (reference sequence). Trimming pared 0 bases from V and 2 bases from J, leaving 13 bases between. The CDR3 coding sequence is TGTGCCAGCAGTTTATCGCCCCTTTGGGGGAACTATGGCTACACCTTC. Protein sequence: CASSLSPLWGNYGYTF.

The chain employs TRBV7-3 and TRBJ2-3; 8 bases align to TRBD2. The CDR3 consists of 20 residues. Germline CDR1 is SGHTA and CDR2 is FQGTGA. The trim removed 5 bases at V and 0 bases at J, leaving 19 bases unmatched. CDR3 loop: CASSPRESSGYTLSTDTQYF. CDR3 DNA: TGTGCCAGCAGCCCCCGCGAATCTAGCGGGTACACCCTTAGCACAGATACGCAGTATTTT.

The J gene is TRBJ2-2, the V gene TRBV15; D assignment may be TRBD1 or TRBD2 (5 bases each). There are 15 residues in the CDR3. Germline-derived CDR1 and CDR2 are LNHNV and YYDKDF (reference sequence). The V gene lost 5 bases and the J gene lost 5 bases, with 15 bases spanning the gap. CDR3 sequence reads: CATSGGDRITGELFF. The CDR3 nucleotides are TGTGCCACCAGCGGGGGAGACAGAATTACCGGGGAGCTGTTTTTT.

This chain connects TRBV5-1 to TRBJ1-5, with a possible D match to TRBD1 (6 bases). The CDR3 contains 14 residues. V lost 5 bases and J 3 bases, leaving 12 bases between the germline ends. Germline V lookup: CDR1 SGHRS, CDR2 YFSETQ. CDR3 residues: CASSEGGPNQPQHF. CDR3 DNA sequence: TGCGCCAGCAGTGAGGGGGGCCCCAATCAGCCCCAGCATTTT.